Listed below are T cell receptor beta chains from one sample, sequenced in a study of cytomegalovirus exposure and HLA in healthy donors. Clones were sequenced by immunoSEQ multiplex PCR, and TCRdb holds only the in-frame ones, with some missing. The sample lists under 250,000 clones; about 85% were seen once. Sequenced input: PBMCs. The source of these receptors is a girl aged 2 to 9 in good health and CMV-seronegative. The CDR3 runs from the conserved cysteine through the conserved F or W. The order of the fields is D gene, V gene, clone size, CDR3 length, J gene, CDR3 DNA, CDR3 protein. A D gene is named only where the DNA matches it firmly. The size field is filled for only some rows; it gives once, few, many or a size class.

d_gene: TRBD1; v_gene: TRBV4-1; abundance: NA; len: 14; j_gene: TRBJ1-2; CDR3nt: TGCGCCAGCAGCCCTCGACAGGGAGCGGAGGGCTACACCTTC; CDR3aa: CASSPRQGAEGYTF
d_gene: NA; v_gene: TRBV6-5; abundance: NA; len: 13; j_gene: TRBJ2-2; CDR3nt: TGTGCCAGCCCTAGGGAGGTCACCGGGGAGCTGTTTTTT; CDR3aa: CASPREVTGELFF
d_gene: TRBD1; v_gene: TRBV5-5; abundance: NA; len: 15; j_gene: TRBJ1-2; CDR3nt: TGTGCCAGCAGCTTAGGCGGACAGGCCTCCTATGGCTACACCTTC; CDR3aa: CASSLGGQASYGYTF
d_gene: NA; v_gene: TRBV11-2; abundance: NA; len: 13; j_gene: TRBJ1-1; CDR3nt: TGTGCCAGCAGCCCCAGGACAGACACTGAAGCTTTCTTT; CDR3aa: CASSPRTDTEAFF
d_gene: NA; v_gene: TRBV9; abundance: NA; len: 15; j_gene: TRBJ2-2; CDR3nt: TGTGCCAGCAGCGTAGTCCCGGGTGCCACCGGGGAGCTGTTTTTT; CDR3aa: CASSVVPGATGELFF
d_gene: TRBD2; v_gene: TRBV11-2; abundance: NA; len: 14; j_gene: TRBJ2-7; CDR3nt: TGTGCCAGCAGCCGCGGGGGGGCGGTGTACGAGCAGTACTTC; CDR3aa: CASSRGGAVYEQYF
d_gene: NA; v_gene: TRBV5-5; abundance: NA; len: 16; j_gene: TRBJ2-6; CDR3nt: TGTGCCAGCAGCTTGTTCGGTCACTCTGGGGCCAACGTCCTGACTTTC; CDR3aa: CASSLFGHSGANVLTF
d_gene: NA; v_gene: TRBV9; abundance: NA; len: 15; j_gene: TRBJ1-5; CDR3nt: TGTGCCAGCAGCGTAATCAGGGTAGGCAATCAGCCCCAGCATTTT; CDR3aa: CASSVIRVGNQPQHF
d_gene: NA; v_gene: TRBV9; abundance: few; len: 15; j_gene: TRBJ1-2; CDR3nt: TGTGCCAGCAGCCCTCGGGCAGGGATTAACTATGGCTACACCTTC; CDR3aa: CASSPRAGINYGYTF
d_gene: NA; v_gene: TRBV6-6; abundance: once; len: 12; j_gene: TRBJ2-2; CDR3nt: TGTGCCAGCAGGCCAGGCACCGGGGAGCTGTTTTTT; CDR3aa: CASRPGTGELFF
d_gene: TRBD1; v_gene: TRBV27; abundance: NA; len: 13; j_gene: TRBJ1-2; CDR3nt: TGTGCCAGCAGAAAGGGGGCGCTAGAGGGCTACACCTTC; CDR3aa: CASRKGALEGYTF
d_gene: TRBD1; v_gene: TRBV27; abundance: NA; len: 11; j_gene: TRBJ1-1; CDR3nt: TGTGCCAGCAGCACGGGACAGGAAGATTTCTTT; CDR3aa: CASSTGQEDFF
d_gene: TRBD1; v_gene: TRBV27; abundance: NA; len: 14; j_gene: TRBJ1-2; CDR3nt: TGTGCCAGCAGTTTAATAGGGACAGACTATGGCTACACCTTC; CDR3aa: CASSLIGTDYGYTF
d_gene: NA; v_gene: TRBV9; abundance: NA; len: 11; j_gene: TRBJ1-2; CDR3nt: TGTGCCAGCAGCGTCGGGGTCGGCTACACCTTC; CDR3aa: CASSVGVGYTF
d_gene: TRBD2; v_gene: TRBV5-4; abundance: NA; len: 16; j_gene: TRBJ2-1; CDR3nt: TGTGCCAGCAGCTTTGGCGGGGGGCCGAGGCATGGTGAGCAGTTCTTC; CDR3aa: CASSFGGGPRHGEQFF
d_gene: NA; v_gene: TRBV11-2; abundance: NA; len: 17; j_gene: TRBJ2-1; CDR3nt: TGTGCCAGCAGCGCCCCGACTCCAAGTGTCTACTACAATGAGCAGTTCTTC; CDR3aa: CASSAPTPSVYYNEQFF
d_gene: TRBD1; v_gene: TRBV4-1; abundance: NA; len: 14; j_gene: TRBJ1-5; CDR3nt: TGCGCCAGCAGCCACGACAGGGGAAATCAGCCCCAGCATTTT; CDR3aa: CASSHDRGNQPQHF
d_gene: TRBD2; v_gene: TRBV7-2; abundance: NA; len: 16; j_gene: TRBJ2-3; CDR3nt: TGTGCCAGCAGCTTAGGAGTAGCGGGGCACACAGATACGCAGTATTTT; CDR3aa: CASSLGVAGHTDTQYF
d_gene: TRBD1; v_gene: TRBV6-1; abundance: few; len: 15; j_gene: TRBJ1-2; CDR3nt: TGTGCCAGCAGTGAAGCCGGGGCCAGGGGGGATGGCTACACCTTC; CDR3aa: CASSEAGARGDGYTF
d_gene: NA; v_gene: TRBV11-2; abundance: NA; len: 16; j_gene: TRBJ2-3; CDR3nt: TGTGCCAGCAGCTTATCGCAGGGTCCTGGCACAGATACGCAGTATTTT; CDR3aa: CASSLSQGPGTDTQYF
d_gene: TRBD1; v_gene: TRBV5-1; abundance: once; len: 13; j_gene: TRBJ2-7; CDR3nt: TGCGCCAGCAGCCGGGGACAGGGCTACGAGCAGTACTTC; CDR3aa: CASSRGQGYEQYF
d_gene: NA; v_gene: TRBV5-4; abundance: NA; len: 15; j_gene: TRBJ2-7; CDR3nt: TGTGCCAGCAGCGCCCGGCAGGGGAATGGCTACGAGCAGTACTTC; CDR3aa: CASSARQGNGYEQYF
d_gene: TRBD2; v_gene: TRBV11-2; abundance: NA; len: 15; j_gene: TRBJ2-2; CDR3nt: TGTGCCAGCAGCTTAGTAGCGGGGTACACCGGGGAGCTGTTTTTT; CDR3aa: CASSLVAGYTGELFF
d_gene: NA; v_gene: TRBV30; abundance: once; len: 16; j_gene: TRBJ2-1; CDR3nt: TGTGCCTGGAGCCACCGGGACATCAGTTTTTACAATGAGCAGTTCTTC; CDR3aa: CAWSHRDISFYNEQFF
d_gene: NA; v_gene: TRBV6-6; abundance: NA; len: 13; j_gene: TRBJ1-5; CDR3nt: TGTGCCAGCAGTTACGCGGGGAATCAGCCCCAGCATTTT; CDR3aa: CASSYAGNQPQHF
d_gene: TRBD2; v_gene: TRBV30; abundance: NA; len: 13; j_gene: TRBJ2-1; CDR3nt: TGTGCCTGGAATAGCGGGATTATGGATGAGCAGTTCTTC; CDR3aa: CAWNSGIMDEQFF
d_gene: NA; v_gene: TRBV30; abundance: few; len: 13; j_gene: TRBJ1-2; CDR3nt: TGTGCCTGGAGTGTCTTGTCCAACTATGGCTACACCTTC; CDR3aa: CAWSVLSNYGYTF
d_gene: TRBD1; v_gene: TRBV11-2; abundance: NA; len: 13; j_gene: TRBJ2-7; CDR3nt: TGTGCCAGCAGCTTGACAGGGCGGGTCGAGCAGTACTTC; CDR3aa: CASSLTGRVEQYF
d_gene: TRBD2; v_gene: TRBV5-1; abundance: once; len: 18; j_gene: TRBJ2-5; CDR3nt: TGCGCCAGCAGCCTAGGACTAGCGGGAGGGCCAGGTCACGAGACCCAGTACTTC; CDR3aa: CASSLGLAGGPGHETQYF
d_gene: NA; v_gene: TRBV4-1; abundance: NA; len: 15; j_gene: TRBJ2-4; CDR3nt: TGCGCCACCGCGCGGGCCCCCTTAGCCAAAAACATTCAGTACTTC; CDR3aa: CATARAPLAKNIQYF
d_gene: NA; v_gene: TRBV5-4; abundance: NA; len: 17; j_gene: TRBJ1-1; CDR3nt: TGTGCCAGCAGCTTCTCTCACAGGGTTCCCATGAACACTGAAGCTTTCTTT; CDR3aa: CASSFSHRVPMNTEAFF
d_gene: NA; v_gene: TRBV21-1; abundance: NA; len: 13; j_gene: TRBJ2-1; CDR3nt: TGTGCCAGCAGCAAATCGGGACAGGGTGAGCAGTTCTTC; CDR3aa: CASSKSGQGEQFF
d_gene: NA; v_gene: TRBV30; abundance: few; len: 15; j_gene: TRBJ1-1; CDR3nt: TGTGCCTGGAGGGGACGACCGGGACAGAACACTGAAGCTTTCTTT; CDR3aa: CAWRGRPGQNTEAFF
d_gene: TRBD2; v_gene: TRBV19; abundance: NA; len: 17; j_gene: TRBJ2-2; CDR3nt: TGTGCCAGTAGGCCCCTGAGGGGCGGGGGGCGTACCGGGGAGCTGTTTTTT; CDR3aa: CASRPLRGGGRTGELFF
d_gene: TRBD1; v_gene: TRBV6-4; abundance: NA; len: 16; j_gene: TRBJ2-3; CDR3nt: TGTGCCAGCAGCCTCGACAGGGGGCGTACGGGAGATACGCAGTATTTT; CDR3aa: CASSLDRGRTGDTQYF
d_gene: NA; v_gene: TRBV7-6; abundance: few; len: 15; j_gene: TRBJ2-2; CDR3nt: TGTGCCAGCAGCTTAGCGCCGGGATCCACCGGGGAGCTGTTTTTT; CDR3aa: CASSLAPGSTGELFF
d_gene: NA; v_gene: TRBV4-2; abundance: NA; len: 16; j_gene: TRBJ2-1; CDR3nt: TGTGCCAGCAGCCAAGAAAAGGGGGGGTCCTACAATGAGCAGTTCTTC; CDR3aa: CASSQEKGGSYNEQFF
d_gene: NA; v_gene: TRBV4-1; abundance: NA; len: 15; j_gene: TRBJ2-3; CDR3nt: TGCGCCAGCAGCCAAGAAGGGAGTGGCACAGATACGCAGTATTTT; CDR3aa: CASSQEGSGTDTQYF
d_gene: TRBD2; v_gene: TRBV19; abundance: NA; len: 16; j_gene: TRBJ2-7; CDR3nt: TGTGCCAGTAGCACAGCCGGGACTAGCGGGAGCTACGAGCAGTACTTC; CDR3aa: CASSTAGTSGSYEQYF
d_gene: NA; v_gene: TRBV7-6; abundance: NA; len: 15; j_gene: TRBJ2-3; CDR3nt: TGTGCCAGCAGTTATCGCGGGGTGATCACAGATACGCAGTATTTT; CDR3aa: CASSYRGVITDTQYF
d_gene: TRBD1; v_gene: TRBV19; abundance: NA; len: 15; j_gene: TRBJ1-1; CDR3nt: TGTGCCAGTAGACATACAGGGGTGGGGAGGACTGAAGCTTTCTTT; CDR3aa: CASRHTGVGRTEAFF
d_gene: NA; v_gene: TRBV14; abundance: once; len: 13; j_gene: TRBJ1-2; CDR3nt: TGTGCCAGCAGCCAAACAGGGAACTATGGCTACACCTTC; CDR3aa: CASSQTGNYGYTF
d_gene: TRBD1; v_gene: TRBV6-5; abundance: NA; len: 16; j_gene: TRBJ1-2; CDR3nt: TGTGCCAGCAGTTACGCGGACAGGGGGCTTCTCTATGGCTACACCTTC; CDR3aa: CASSYADRGLLYGYTF
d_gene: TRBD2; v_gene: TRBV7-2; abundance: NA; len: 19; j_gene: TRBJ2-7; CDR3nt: TGTGCCAGCAGCCTCACTCTAGGACTAGCGGGGTCCCGCTCCTACGAGCAGTACTTC; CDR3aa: CASSLTLGLAGSRSYEQYF
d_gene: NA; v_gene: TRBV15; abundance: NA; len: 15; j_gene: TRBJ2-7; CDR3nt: TGTGCCACCAGCACCTCTCCATTCACTGTCTACGAGCAGTACTTC; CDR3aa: CATSTSPFTVYEQYF
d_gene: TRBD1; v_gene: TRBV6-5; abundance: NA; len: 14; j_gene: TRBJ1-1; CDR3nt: TGTGCCAGCAGTTACTCGAAGGGGGCGGGTGAAGCTTTCTTT; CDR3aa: CASSYSKGAGEAFF
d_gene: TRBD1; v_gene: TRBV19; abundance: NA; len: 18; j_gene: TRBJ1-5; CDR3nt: TGTGCCAGTAGTATAGGGACAGGGAGGTTTATGAGCAATCAGCCCCAGCATTTT; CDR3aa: CASSIGTGRFMSNQPQHF
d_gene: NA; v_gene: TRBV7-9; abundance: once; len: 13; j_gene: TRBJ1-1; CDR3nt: TGTGCCAGCAGCTTAGGGGGGCCAACTGAAGCTTTCTTT; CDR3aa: CASSLGGPTEAFF
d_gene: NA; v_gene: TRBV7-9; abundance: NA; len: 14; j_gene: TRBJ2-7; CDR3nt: TGTGCCAGCAGCGTTTCCGGGAACACCTACGAGCAGTACTTC; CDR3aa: CASSVSGNTYEQYF
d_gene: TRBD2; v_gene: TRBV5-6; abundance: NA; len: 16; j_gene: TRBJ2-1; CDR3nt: TGTGCCAGCAGCTCCCTCCGGGACTATATCCCGAGGGAGCAGTTCTTC; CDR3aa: CASSSLRDYIPREQFF